The source of this T cell receptor beta chain is a study of blood T cell repertoires in COVID-19 (dated by TCRdb to 2019 to 2021). With respect to the entire study: Samples covering the acute and convalescent phases of COVID-19 were provided by collaborators in the United States, Italy and Spain. The material from the prospective study consisted of cDNA or gDNA derived from T cells, B-cell-depleted T cells, or PBMCs. The dataset comprised deeply sampled blood TCRbeta repertoires from subjects exposed to, actively infected with, or recovered from COVID-19. The repertoires were released in a freely available public database meant as a resource for research on the immune response to SARS-CoV-2. The samples were drawn from two sources: the first 160 participants of the ongoing ImmuneRACE study, and 950 to 1,500 subjects contributed by 6 global collaborators. Nearly every sample came with metadata listing a de-identified subject ID, COVID-19 status, age in years and sex. Where available, HLA class I and class II types were obtained from metadata supplied by the sample provider rather than from assay-based typing.

In Seattle, one collaborating source enrolled patients while the infection was active and tracked those patients longitudinally over the course of disease. Collaborating institutions collected whole blood in K2EDTA tubes following their own protocols. For TCRbeta analysis, collaborators shipped samples as frozen whole blood, isolated PBMCs, or DNA extracted from either of those sample types. In its sample, this clone was seen once. Its antigen remains undetermined. No much larger clone exists at a distance of one base, and base qualities are not known. Overall study outcomes, separate from this receptor: The quantity of clinical and demographic metadata differed by source and by participant and was supplied without curation.

The immunoSEQ Assay, a bias-controlled multiplex PCR, was used to amplify TCRbeta CDR3 regions from genomic DNA. Regarding the original processing steps: The number of nucleated cells in each sample was estimated by amplification of reference gene primers within the assay. To quantify the absolute abundance of each unique TCRbeta CDR3 rearrangement, sequence reads were collapsed and filtered. Productive Simpson clonality was computed per sample as the square root of Simpson's diversity index over productive rearrangements. The immuneACCESS repertoire file appears here via TCRdb, limited to in-frame rearrangements. These files lack a portion of the clones; in checked studies, under half of the deficit traces to unresolved V genes, and the cause of the others is not known. The V and J calls and clone size were taken over from that table, and D and trimming were inferred from the DNA. This sample has 200,000 or so clones in its table, and around four fifths of those were observed once. Under 0.95% of the sample lies in the top ten.

The CDR3 spans 15 residues, from the cysteine through the phenylalanine. CDR3 DNA is the only sequence kept; it has 45 bases, read in frame from the first base. Trimming at the junction amounts to 7 bases on V and 2 bases on J, and the germline ends lie 16 bases apart. As encoded in the germline V gene, CDR1 is SGHTA while CDR2 is FQGNSA. The chain joins TRBV7-2 to TRBJ2-3, with the D assignment possibly TRBD1 or TRBD2, given 5 matching bases for each. This clonotype was sampled from a man in his 60s with COVID-19, enrolled during active disease. Sequenced input: peripheral blood. The CDR3 in this case is CASTLAGALTDTQYF. The DNA sequence follows: TGTGCCAGCACCCTAGCTGGGGCGCTCACAGATACGCAGTATTTT.